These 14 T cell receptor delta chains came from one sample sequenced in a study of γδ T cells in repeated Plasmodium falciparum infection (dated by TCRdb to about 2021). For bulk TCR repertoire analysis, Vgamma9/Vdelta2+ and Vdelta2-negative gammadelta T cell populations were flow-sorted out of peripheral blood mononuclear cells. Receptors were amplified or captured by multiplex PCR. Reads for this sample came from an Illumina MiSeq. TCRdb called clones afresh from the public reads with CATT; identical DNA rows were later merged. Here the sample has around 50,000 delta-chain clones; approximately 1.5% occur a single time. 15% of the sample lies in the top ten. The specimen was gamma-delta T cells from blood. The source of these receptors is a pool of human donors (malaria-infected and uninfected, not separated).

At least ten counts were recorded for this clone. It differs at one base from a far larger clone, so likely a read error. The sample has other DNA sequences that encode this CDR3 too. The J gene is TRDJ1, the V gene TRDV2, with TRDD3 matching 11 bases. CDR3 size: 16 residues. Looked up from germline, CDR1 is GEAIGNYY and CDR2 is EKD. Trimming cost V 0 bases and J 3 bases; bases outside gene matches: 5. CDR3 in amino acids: CACDTVGGYASDKLIF. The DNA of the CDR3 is TGTGCCTGTGACACCGTTGGGGGATACGCGTCCGATAAACTCATCTTT.

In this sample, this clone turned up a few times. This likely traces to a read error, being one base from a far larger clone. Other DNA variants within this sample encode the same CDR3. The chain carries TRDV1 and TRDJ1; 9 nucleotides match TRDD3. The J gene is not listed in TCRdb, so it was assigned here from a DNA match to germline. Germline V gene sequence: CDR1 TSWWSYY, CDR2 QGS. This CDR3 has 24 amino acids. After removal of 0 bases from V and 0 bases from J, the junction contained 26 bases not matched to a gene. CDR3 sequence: CALGELEPSWLGDGYVVYTDKLIF. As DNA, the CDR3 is TGTGCTCTTGGGGAACTAGAGCCGAGCTGGCTGGGGGATGGGTATGTGGTGTACACCGATAAACTCATCTTT.

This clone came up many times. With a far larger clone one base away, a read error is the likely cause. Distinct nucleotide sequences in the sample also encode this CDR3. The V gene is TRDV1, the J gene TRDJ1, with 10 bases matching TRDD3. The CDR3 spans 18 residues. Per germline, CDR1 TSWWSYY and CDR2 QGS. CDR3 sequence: CALGTHLGDKYNTDKLIF. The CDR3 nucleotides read TGTGCTCTTGGGACCCACCTGGGGGATAAGTATAACACCGACAAACTCATCTTT.

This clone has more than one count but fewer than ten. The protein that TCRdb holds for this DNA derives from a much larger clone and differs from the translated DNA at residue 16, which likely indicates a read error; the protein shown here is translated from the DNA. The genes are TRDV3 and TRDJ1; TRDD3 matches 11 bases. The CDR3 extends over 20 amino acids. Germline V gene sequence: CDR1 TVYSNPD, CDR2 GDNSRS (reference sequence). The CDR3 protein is CASFSYVRAGGYLYTNKLIF. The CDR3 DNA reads TGTGCCTCTTTTTCCTACGTTCGGGCTGGGGGATACCTATACACCAATAAACTCATCTTT.

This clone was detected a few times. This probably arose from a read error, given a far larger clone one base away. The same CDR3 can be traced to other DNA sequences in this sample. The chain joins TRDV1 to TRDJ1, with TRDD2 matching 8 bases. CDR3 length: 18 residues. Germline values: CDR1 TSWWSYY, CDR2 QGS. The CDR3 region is CALGEVFLRPGGLLKLIF. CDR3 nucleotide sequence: TGTGCCCTTGGGGAAGTCTTCCTACGTCCGGGGGGGCTTCTTAAACTCATCTTT.

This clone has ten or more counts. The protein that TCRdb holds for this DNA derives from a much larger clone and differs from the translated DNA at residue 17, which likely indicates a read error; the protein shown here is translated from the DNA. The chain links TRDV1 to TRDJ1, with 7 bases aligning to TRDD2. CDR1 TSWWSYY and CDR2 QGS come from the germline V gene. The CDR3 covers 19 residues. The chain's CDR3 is CALGDPVPSCGGYTDKPIF. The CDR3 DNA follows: TGTGCTCTTGGGGACCCCGTGCCTTCCTGCGGTGGGTACACCGATAAACCCATCTTT.

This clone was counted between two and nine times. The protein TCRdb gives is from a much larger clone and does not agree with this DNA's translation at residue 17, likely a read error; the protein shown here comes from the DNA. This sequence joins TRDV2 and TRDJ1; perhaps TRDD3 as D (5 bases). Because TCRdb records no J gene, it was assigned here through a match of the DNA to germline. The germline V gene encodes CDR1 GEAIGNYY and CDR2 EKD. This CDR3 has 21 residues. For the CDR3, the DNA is TGTGCCTGTGACACATATCGGGAAGAAGAGGATATCCGGGGGTACACCAATAAACTCATCTTT. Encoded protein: CACDTYREEEDIRGYTNKLIF.

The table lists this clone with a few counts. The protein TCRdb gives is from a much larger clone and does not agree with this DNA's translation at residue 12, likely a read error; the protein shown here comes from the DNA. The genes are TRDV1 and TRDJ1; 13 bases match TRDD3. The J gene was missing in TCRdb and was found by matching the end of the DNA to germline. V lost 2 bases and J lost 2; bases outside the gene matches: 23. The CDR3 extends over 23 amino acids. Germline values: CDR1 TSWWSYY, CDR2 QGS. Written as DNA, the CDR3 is TGTGCTCTTGGGGAAATTGGGGGAACTTCCTCTCCATACTGGGGGATACGGACCGATAAACTCATCTTT. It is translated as CALGEIGGTSSPYWGIRTDKLIF.

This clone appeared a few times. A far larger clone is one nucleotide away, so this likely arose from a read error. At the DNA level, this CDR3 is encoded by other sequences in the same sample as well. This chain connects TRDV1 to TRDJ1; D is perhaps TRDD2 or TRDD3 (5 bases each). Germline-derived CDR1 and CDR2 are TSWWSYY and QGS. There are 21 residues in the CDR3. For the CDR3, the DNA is TGTGCCCTTGGGGAACGTCCCTACCGGATAGGCGTACTTGCGTACACCGATAAACTCATCTTT. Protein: CALGERPYRIGVLAYTDKLIF.

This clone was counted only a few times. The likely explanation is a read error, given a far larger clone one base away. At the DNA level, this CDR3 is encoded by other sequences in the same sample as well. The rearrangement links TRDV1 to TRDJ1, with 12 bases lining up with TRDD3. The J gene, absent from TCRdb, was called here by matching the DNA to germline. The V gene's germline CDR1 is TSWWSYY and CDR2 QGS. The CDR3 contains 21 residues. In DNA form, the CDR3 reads TGTGCCCTTGGGGAAAGACGACTACAGTACTGGGGGATACCCTACACCGATAAACTCATCTTT. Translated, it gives CALGERRLQYWGIPYTDKLIF.

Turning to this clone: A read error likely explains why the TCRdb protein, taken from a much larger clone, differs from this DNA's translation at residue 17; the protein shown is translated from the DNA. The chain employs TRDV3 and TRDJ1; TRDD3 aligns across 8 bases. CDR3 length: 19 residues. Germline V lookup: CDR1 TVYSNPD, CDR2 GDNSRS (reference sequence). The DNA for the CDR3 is TGTGCCTTTAGGGGATACGAGTTAGGGTGGATGAGTCCGGCCGATAAACCCATCTTT. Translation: CAFRGYELGWMSPADKPIF.

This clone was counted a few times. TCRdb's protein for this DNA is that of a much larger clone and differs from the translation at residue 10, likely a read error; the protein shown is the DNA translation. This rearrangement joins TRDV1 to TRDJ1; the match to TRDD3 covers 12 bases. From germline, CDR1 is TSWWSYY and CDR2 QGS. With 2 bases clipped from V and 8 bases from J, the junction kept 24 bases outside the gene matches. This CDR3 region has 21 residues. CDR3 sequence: CALGETLKFMGYWGILGKLIF. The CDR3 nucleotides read TGTGCTCTTGGGGAAACCTTAAAATTCATGGGGTACTGGGGGATACTGGGGAAACTCATCTTT.

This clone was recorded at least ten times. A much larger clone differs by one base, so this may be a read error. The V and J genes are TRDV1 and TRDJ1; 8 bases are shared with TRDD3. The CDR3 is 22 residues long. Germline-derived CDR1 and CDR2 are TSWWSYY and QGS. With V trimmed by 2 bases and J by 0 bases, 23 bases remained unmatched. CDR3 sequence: CALGEGLYRTGGHFPYTDKLIF. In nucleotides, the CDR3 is TGTGCTCTTGGGGAAGGTCTCTACCGTACTGGGGGTCACTTCCCCTACACCGATAAACTCATCTTT.

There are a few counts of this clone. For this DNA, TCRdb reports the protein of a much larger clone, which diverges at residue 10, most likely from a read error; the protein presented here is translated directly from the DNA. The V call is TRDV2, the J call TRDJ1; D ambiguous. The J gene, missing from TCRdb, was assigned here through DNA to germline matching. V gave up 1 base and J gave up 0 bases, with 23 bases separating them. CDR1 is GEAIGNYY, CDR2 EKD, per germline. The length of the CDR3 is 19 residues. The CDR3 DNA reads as TGTGCCTGTGACACGGTACAAAAACGTGAGGAAGAAAACACCGATAAACTCATCTTT. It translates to CACDTVQKREEENTDKLIF.